This T cell receptor (beta chain) was captured by sequencing in a study of graft-versus-host responses after intestinal transplantation. Study in general: Every transplant recipient was induced with anti-thymocyte globulin, then maintained on tacrolimus and steroids for two to four years. Study findings and constraints: The study found high graft-versus-host to host-versus-graft clonal ratios in allografts of patients with graft-donor T cell macrochimerism. With peak circulating GvH clone levels came an association with early post-transplant HvG declines.

V was shortened by 0 bases and J by 3 bases, with 9 bases between the two germline ends. CDR3 length equals 14 residues. The germline CDR1 and CDR2 sequences are MGHRA and YSYEKL. The data were produced by immunoSEQ multiplex PCR, yet TCRdb's version contains in-frame clones alone and is incomplete. Here the sample spans 60,000 to 80,000 clones, around 91% being singletons. As regards this clone: The antigen remains unidentified.

Here the sequenced sample was unstimulated CD8+ T cells sorted from spleen or lymph node cells, taken before intestinal transplant. V and J are TRBV4-1 and TRBJ2-7; D gene unclear. This clonotype was sampled from a human donor who received an intestinal transplant. The chain's CDR3 is CASSQDVGGYEQYF. The CDR3 DNA is TGCGCCAGCAGCCAAGATGTCGGCGGCTACGAGCAGTACTTC.